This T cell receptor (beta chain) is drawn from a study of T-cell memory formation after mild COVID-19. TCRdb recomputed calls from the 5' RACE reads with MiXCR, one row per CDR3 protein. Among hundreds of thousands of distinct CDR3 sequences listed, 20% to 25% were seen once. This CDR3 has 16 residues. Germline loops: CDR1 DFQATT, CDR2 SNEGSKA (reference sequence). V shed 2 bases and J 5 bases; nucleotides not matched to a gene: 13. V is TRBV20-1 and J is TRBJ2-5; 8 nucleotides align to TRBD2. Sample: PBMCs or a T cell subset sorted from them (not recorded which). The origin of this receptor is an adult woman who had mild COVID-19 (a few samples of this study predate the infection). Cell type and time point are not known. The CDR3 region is CSARSGGRFSLETQYF. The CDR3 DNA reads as TGCAGTGCTAGATCGGGAGGGAGGTTCTCATTGGAGACCCAGTACTTC.